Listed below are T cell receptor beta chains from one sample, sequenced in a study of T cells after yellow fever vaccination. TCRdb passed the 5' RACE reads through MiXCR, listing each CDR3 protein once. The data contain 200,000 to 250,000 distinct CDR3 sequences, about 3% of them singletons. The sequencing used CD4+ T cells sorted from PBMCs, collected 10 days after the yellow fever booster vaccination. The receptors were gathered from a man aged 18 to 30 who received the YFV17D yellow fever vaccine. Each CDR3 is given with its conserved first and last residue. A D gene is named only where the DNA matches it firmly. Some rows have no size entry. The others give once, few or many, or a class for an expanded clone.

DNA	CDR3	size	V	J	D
TGTGCCAGCAGGCTCGTCCGCGGGGGAAACAATGAGCAGTTCTTC	CASRLVRGGNNEQFF	many	TRBV7-9	TRBJ2-1	TRBD2
TGTGCCAGCAGTAATGGGGGGGCTGGATCACCCCTCCACTTT	CASSNGGAGSPLHF	NA	TRBV4-2	TRBJ1-6	NA
TGCGCCAGCAGCCAACCCCTGCGGGACCCCTACAATGAGCAGTTCTTC	CASSQPLRDPYNEQFF	many	TRBV4-1	TRBJ2-1	NA
TGTGCCAGCAGCCTAGTAGCCTCTGGAGAGACCCAGTACTTC	CASSLVASGETQYF	many	TRBV7-9	TRBJ2-5	NA
TGTGCCAGCAGCCTTGCCCCGGGAGCTGGGGGGACTGAAGCTTTCTTT	CASSLAPGAGGTEAFF	NA	TRBV5-4	TRBJ1-1	NA
TGTGCCAGCAGCGACTTCCCCTACGAGCAGTACTTC	CASSDFPYEQYF	few	TRBV7-2	TRBJ2-7	NA
TGTGCCAGCAGCCACGGGCAGGGTCCGTTCTTC	CASSHGQGPFF	few	TRBV6-2/TRBV6-3	TRBJ2-1	NA
TGTGCCAGCAGCTTAGAGGAACAAGAGACCCAGTACTTC	CASSLEEQETQYF	few	TRBV11-2	TRBJ2-5	NA
TGCGCCAGCAGCCCGGGGACAGGAAGGAATAATGAAGCTTTCTTT	CASSPGTGRNNEAFF	NA	TRBV5-1	TRBJ1-1	TRBD1
TGCGCCAGCAGCCAAGATCCGGGGTCTGAGCAGTTCTTC	CASSQDPGSEQFF	many	TRBV4-3	TRBJ2-1	NA
TGTGCCAGCAGTTTAACACAGGGGGCGGTTGGCTACACCTTC	CASSLTQGAVGYTF	NA	TRBV12-3/TRBV12-4	TRBJ1-2	TRBD1
TGTGCCAGCAGCCTCAGCATTGAAGGCTACACCTTC	CASSLSIEGYTF	few	TRBV7-9	TRBJ1-2	NA
TGCGCCAGCAGCCCCGTCCACTTTGACCTTTCCTATGGCTACACCTTC	CASSPVHFDLSYGYTF	many	TRBV4-3	TRBJ1-2	NA
TGTGCCAGTAGTATCCAAGGGGGGGTCACTGAAGCTTTCTTT	CASSIQGGVTEAFF	NA	TRBV19	TRBJ1-1	NA
TGTGCCAGCAGTGAAGGACAAGGTGGCTACACCTTC	CASSEGQGGYTF	NA	TRBV2	TRBJ1-2	NA
TGCAGTGCCACGCGTTGGGCATACCGAGGGGTCACCTACGAGCAGTACTTC	CSATRWAYRGVTYEQYF	many	TRBV20-1	TRBJ2-7	NA
TGCAGCGTCAAGGGTCTAGCGGGGGGGAACCAAGAGACCCAGTACTTC	CSVKGLAGGNQETQYF	many	TRBV29-1	TRBJ2-5	TRBD2
TGTGCCAGCAGTTCAGGCAGGGGAAGGGAGCAGTTCTTC	CASSSGRGREQFF	many	TRBV12-3/TRBV12-4	TRBJ2-1	NA
TGTGCCAGCAGCCTCAAACTAGCGGGGGCCTACAATGAGCAGTTCTTC	CASSLKLAGAYNEQFF	few	TRBV7-2	TRBJ2-1	TRBD2